The rows below give T cell receptor beta chains drawn from one sample of a study of T cell responses to AZD1222 COVID-19 vaccine. Assay: immunoSEQ multiplex PCR; the TCRdb copy retains only in-frame clones and omits some. Here the sample spans 200,000 or so clones, 80% to 90% being singletons. The specimen comprised peripheral blood, sampled on day 0 of MenACWY control vaccination. The receptors shown here come from an adult in good health. The CDR3 runs from the conserved cysteine through the conserved F or W. The D gene is left open where the match is weak.

v_call	d_call	j_call	cdr3_aa
TRBV10-2	TRBD1	TRBJ2-3	CASIRTGGTDTQYF
TRBV5-6	NA	TRBJ2-7	CASSLDRSAGEQYF
TRBV25-1	NA	TRBJ2-7	CASSEDSAYEQYF
TRBV7-6	NA	TRBJ2-6	CASSLALSGANVLTF
TRBV4-1	TRBD1	TRBJ1-4	CASSQGQGAQGLYEKLFF
TRBV6-1	NA	TRBJ1-1	CASSEEVHTEAFF
TRBV5-1	NA	TRBJ2-3	CASNLGTSTDTQYF
TRBV28	TRBD1	TRBJ1-1	CASSSGGANTEAFF
TRBV9	NA	TRBJ2-2	CASSVDGTGELFF
TRBV28	NA	TRBJ2-1	CASSPSGGDEQFF
TRBV18	TRBD2	TRBJ2-7	CASSPPTSGGTDPYEQYF
TRBV6-5	NA	TRBJ1-5	CASSYSGRANQPQHF
TRBV6-5	NA	TRBJ2-7	CASISRVPYEQYF
TRBV7-2	TRBD1	NA	CASSSYTGAAYEQYF
TRBV7-9	TRBD1	TRBJ1-1	CASRKHPGQRNTEAFF
TRBV9	NA	TRBJ2-7	CASSAVAAPLNYEQYF
TRBV30	TRBD2	TRBJ2-5	CAWSVLAGVGVQETQYF
TRBV28	TRBD1	TRBJ2-7	CASSFLSGTGGEQYF
TRBV25-1	NA	TRBJ2-1	CASSESGRGWGYNEQFF
TRBV28	NA	TRBJ1-1	CASSLSGLGTEAFF
TRBV7-9	NA	TRBJ2-5	CASSLAQTQETQYF
TRBV5-4	NA	TRBJ2-5	CASSLEHLGETQYF
TRBV12-3/TRBV12-4	NA	TRBJ2-7	CASSAGTGEQYF
TRBV4-1	TRBD1	TRBJ1-4	CASSQGQGNEKLFF
TRBV6-2/TRBV6-3	NA	TRBJ2-1	CASSFLYNEQFF
TRBV30	NA	TRBJ2-6	CAWTIGFAGANVLTF
TRBV6-5	NA	TRBJ1-4	CASSFGGGDEKLFF
TRBV28	TRBD1	TRBJ1-1	CASSTTGTGWTEAFF
TRBV28	NA	TRBJ1-1	CASSLWGYREAFF
TRBV3-1/TRBV3-2	NA	TRBJ1-2	CASSQGDYGYTF
TRBV24-1	NA	TRBJ1-1	CATSDQGTEAFF
TRBV5-4	NA	TRBJ2-7	CASSSRLNGNEQYF
TRBV2	NA	TRBJ1-4	CASTTGNSLNEKLFF
TRBV5-4	TRBD2	TRBJ2-1	CASSFLAGAGNEQFF
TRBV28	TRBD1	TRBJ1-6	CASSEGTGDNSPLHF
TRBV4-2	TRBD2	TRBJ2-1	CASSRTTGGAGEQFF
TRBV19	TRBD2	TRBJ2-7	CASSPSGTYEQYF
TRBV7-9	NA	TRBJ1-2	CASSSKGRNYGYTF
TRBV28	NA	TRBJ1-1	CASSLYNENTEAFF
TRBV7-2	TRBD2	TRBJ2-7	CASSFTRDYPPRGSYEQYF
TRBV28	TRBD1	TRBJ1-2	CASNFDRGYGYTF
TRBV5-1	TRBD2	TRBJ2-2	CASNAGDTGELFF
TRBV7-9	NA	TRBJ2-5	CASSSIQETQYF